These 12 T cell receptor beta chains were all obtained from the same sample, sequenced in a study of shared clonotypes between healthy human individuals. Method: immunoSEQ multiplex PCR; TCRdb's copy keeps in-frame clones and lacks some. The table shows 2.3 million or so clones, with just over 90% occurring only once. The specimen was naive CD4+ T cells from PBMCs. Subset: CD45RA+ positively selected. The receptors were sampled from a man aged 18 to 30 in good health. Some clones in this sample may be carry-over from other donors' samples.

To note about this clone: This sample includes further DNA sequences coding for the same CDR3. This chain uses TRBV28 with TRBJ1-2; D ambiguous. Germline V lookup: CDR1 MDHEN, CDR2 SYDVKM. This CDR3 spans 12 amino acids. V was pared by 6 bases and J by 5 bases, with 10 bases between. In DNA form, the CDR3 reads TGTGCCAGCAGCCCCCTAGGGTATGGCTACACCTTC. This codes for CASSPLGYGYTF.

The J gene is TRBJ2-7, the V gene TRBV18, with 11 bases lining up with TRBD2. This CDR3 comprises 16 residues. The V gene end was trimmed by 1 base and the J gene end by 6 bases; junction bases not matched to a gene: 8. Per germline, CDR1 KGHSH and CDR2 LQKENI. The CDR3 loop reads CASSPQGKGTSGEQYF. In DNA form, the CDR3 reads TGTGCCAGCTCACCACAGGGGAAGGGGACTAGCGGCGAGCAGTACTTC.

This clone came up once. V usage is TRBV2 and J usage is TRBJ1-2; D possibly corresponds to TRBD1 (6 bases). The V gene's germline CDR1 is SNHLY and CDR2 FYNNEI. Trimming removed 6 bases from V and 0 bases from J, with 14 bases in between. This CDR3 spans 15 amino acids. The DNA for the CDR3 is TGTGCCAGCAGCCCAGACAGGATCTCTAACTATGGCTACACCTTC. Translation gives CASSPDRISNYGYTF.

CDR3 DNA sequence: TGTGCCAGCAGTTTATCGGGGAGGACGACCGGGGAGCTGTTTTTT. As protein: CASSLSGRTTGELFF. The rearrangement links TRBV6-5 to TRBJ2-2; D might be TRBD2 (6 bases). The CDR3 covers 15 residues. Trimming took off 4 bases at V and 5 bases at J, with 14 bases between the two ends. Per germline, CDR1 MNHEY and CDR2 SVGAGI.

The chain uses TRBV5-1 and TRBJ2-1; D is perhaps TRBD1 (6 bases). The CDR3 runs 16 residues. The germline gives CDR1 SGHRS, CDR2 YFSETQ. Trimming took 4 bases from V and 3 from J, leaving 17 bases between them. The CDR3 DNA sequence: TGCGCCAGCAGCGTAATACCGGGACAAGACTACAATGAGCAGTTCTTC. Its translation: CASSVIPGQDYNEQFF.

The rearrangement uses TRBV7-8 and TRBJ2-3, with 9 bases fitting TRBD2. The germline CDR1 and CDR2 sequences are SGHVS and FQNEAQ. V shed 7 bases and J 1 base; nucleotides not matched to a gene: 9. This CDR3 contains 16 residues. This CDR3 reads CASIPHWTSGTDTQYF. The DNA of the CDR3 is TGTGCCAGCATCCCCCACTGGACTAGCGGCACAGATACGCAGTATTTT.

As concerns this clone: Other DNA sequences from this sample encode an identical CDR3 as well. The genes are TRBV6-5 and TRBJ2-1; 7 bases are shared with TRBD2. The CDR3 contains 13 residues. From germline, CDR1 is MNHEY and CDR2 SVGAGI. V gave up 8 bases and J gave up 7 bases; unmatched junction bases: 8. In DNA form, the CDR3 reads TGTGCCAGCCACAAGCCCGGGGGGAATGAGCAGTTCTTC. Encoded protein: CASHKPGGNEQFF.

This chain uses TRBV28 with TRBJ2-1, with TRBD2 as a possible D gene (6 bases). The CDR3 extends over 12 amino acids. Germline V gives CDR1 MDHEN, CDR2 SYDVKM. The V end lost 10 bases, the J end lost 3 bases, and 10 bases lay between the germline ends. The CDR3 DNA follows: TGTGCCACCAAAGCGGGCTACAATGAGCAGTTCTTC. This gives the protein CATKAGYNEQFF.

The chain has TRBV28 and TRBJ1-1, with D perhaps matching TRBD1 (6 bases). CDR1 and CDR2 (germline): MDHEN, SYDVKM. This CDR3 contains 15 residues. V was cut by 6 bases and J by 7 bases, with 21 bases left in between. The CDR3 protein is CASSTYPTGAGEAFF. The CDR3 DNA reads as TGTGCCAGCAGCACCTACCCGACAGGTGCGGGTGAAGCTTTCTTT. Together with reference TRBV28 and TRBJ1-1, the CDR3 gives the full variable domain: DVKVTQSSRYLVKRTGEKVFLECVQDMDHENMFWYRQDPGLGLRLIYFSYDVKMKEKGDIPEGYSVSREKKERFSLILESASTNQTSMYLCASSTYPTGAGEAFFGQGTRLTVV.

The chain carries TRBV6-6 and TRBJ2-7; 7 bases agree with TRBD2. CDR1 and CDR2 (germline): MNHNY, SVGAGI (reference sequence). There are 14 residues in the CDR3. J lost 0 bases, V lost 7 bases, and 6 bases had no gene match. The DNA of the CDR3 is TGTGCCAGCAACGGGAGGCCTAGCTCCTACGAGCAGTACTTC. It is translated as CASNGRPSSYEQYF.

This sequence joins TRBV16 and TRBJ2-5, with a possible D match to TRBD2 (6 bases). V was pared by 5 bases and J by 7 bases, with 17 bases between. This CDR3 has 14 residues. The germline V gene encodes CDR1 KGHSY and CDR2 FQNENV. The CDR3 spells CASSGRDWLGTQYF. The DNA for the CDR3 is TGTGCCAGCAGCGGAAGGGACTGGCTCGGGACCCAGTACTTC.

This clone was recorded only once. The sample holds other DNA sequences that translate to the same CDR3. The rearrangement joins TRBV20-1 to TRBJ2-7; D is possibly TRBD1 (6 bases). Germline V gives CDR1 DFQATT, CDR2 SNEGSKA (reference sequence). Trimming took 5 bases from V and 4 from J, leaving 9 bases between them. The CDR3 sequence is 11 residues long. In nucleotides, the CDR3 is TGCAGTGCTGTGGGGGCGTACGAGCAGTACTTC. Amino acid sequence: CSAVGAYEQYF.